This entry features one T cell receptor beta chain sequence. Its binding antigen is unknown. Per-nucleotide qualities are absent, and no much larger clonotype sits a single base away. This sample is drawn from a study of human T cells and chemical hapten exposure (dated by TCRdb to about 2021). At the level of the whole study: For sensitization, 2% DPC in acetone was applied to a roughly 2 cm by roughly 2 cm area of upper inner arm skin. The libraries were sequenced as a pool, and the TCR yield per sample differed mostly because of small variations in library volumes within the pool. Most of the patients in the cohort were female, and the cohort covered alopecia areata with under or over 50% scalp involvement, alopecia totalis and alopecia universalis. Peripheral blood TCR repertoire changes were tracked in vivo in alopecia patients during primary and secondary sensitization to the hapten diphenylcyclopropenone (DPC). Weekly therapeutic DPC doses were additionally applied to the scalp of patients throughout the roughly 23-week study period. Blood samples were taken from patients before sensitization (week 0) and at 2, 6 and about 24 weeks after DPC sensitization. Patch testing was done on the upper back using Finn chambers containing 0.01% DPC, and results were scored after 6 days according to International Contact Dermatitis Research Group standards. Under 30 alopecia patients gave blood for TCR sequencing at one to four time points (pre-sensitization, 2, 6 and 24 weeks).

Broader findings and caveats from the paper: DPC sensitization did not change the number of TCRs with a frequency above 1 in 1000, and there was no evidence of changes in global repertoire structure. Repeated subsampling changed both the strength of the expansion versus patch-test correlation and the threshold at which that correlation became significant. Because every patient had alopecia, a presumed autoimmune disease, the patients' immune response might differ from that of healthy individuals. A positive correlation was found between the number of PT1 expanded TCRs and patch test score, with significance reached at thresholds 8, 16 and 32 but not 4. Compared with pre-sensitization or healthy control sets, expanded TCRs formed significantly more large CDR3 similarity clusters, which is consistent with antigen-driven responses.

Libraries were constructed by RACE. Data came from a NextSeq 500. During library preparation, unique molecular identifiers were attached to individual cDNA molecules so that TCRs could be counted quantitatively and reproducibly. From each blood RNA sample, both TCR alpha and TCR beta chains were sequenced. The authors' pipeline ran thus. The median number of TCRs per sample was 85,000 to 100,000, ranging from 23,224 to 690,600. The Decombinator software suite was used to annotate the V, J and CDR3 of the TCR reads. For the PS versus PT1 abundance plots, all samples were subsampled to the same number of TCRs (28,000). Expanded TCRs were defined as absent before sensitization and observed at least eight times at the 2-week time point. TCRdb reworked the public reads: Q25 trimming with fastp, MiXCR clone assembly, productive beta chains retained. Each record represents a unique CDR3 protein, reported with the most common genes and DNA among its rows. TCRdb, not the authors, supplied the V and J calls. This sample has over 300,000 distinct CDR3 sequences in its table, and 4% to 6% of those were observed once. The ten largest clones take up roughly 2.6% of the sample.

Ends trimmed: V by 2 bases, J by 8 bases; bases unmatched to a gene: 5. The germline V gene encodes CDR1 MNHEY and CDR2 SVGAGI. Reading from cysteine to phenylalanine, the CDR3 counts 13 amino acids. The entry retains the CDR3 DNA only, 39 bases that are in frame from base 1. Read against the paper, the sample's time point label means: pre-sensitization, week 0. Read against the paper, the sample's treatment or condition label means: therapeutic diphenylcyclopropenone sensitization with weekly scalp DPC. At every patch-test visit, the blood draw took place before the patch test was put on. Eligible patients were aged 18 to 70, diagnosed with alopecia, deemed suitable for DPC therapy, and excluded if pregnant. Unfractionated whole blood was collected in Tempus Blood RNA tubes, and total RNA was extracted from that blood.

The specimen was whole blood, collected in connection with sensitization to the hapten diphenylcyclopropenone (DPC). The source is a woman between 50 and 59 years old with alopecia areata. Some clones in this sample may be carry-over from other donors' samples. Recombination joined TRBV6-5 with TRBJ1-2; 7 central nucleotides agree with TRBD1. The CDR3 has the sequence CASSYTGQTGYTF. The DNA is TGTGCCAGCAGTTACACGGGACAGACCGGCTACACCTTC.